The present T cell receptor beta chain was sequenced within a study of control samples from healthy donors and cancer patients. Here immunoSEQ multiplex PCR was the method, and the copy in TCRdb shows in-frame clones only, minus some. In the table there are 70,000 to 100,000 clones, around 90% of which are singletons. This clone was detected once. Sequences were obtained from PBMCs. This receptor was taken from a woman aged 55-70 years with head and neck cancer.

CDR3 DNA: TGTGCCAGCAGTTTTTGGGGGGGCGAGCGTAACGAGCAGTACTTC. Encoded protein: CASSFWGGERNEQYF. The chain links TRBV28 to TRBJ2-7, with TRBD2 as a possible D gene (7 bases). The ends were cut back, 3 bases at V and 5 bases at J, with 17 bases in the middle. CDR1 is MDHEN, CDR2 SYDVKM, per germline. The CDR3 sequence is 15 residues long.